Presented here are 6 T cell receptor beta chains from one specimen sequenced in a study of patients and donors after allogeneic stem cell transplantation. TCRdb used MiXCR to reprocess the RT-PCR reads, holding one entry per CDR3 protein. The sample has about 74,000 distinct CDR3 sequences, 26% seen once. The sequencing sample was made of blood, either unsorted or a sorted T cell fraction (not recorded which). These TCRs come from a human donor who was either an allogeneic HSCT recipient or a stem cell or donor lymphocyte infusion donor (not recorded which). It is not recorded whose cells these are; they may come from a transplant donor.

V gene TRBV15 combines with J gene TRBJ2-2, with D possibly TRBD2 on 6 matching bases. CDR3 length: 14 amino acids. Germline-derived CDR1 and CDR2 are LNHNV and YYDKDF (reference sequence). V lost 7 bases and J lost 8, with 17 bases in between. Here the CDR3 reads CATTPDYIRGELFF. In DNA form, the CDR3 reads TGTGCCACCACCCCGGACTACATCCGGGGGGAGCTGTTTTTT.

In its sample, this clonotype was seen a few times. The V call is TRBV9, the J call TRBJ2-3; D remains ambiguous. Trimming removed 0 bases at V and 0 bases at J, with 2 bases between. This CDR3 spans 13 amino acids. Germline V CDR1 and CDR2: SGDLS, YYNGEE. DNA for the CDR3: TGTGCCAGCAGCGTAGTCAGCACAGATACGCAGTATTTT. As protein: CASSVVSTDTQYF. Combining the CDR3 with reference TRBV9 and TRBJ2-3 gives the whole variable domain DSGVTQTPKHLITATGQRVTLRCSPRSGDLSVYWYQQSLDQGLQFLIQYYNGEERAKGNILERFSAQQFPDLHSELNLSSLELGDSALYFCASSVVSTDTQYFGPGTRLTVL.

The rearrangement joins TRBV20-1 to TRBJ2-3; unclear D gene. V was cut by 3 bases and J by 5 bases, with 9 bases left in between. Germline V gene data show CDR1 as DFQATT and CDR2 as SNEGSKA (reference sequence). The CDR3 has 12 residues. Here the CDR3 DNA reads TGCAGTGCTAGGGCAGGTGGAGATACGCAGTATTTT. Translating it yields CSARAGGDTQYF.

This clonotype was picked up a small number of times. The V call is TRBV5-1, the J call TRBJ1-1; 11 bases agree with TRBD1. CDR1 is SGHRS, CDR2 YFSETQ, per germline. V lost 3 bases, J lost 1 base, and 11 bases stayed unmatched. CDR3 length: 18 amino acids. The CDR3 here is CASSSIGQGAPRNTEAFF. The CDR3 coding sequence is TGCGCCAGCAGCTCTATTGGACAGGGGGCGCCCCGGAACACTGAAGCTTTCTTT.

The CDR3 spells CASSPMTEPQYF. CDR3 in DNA: TGTGCCAGCAGCCCTATGACAGAGCCCCAGTACTTC. The V gene is TRBV28, the J gene TRBJ2-7; D might be TRBD1 (5 bases). With 6 bases removed from V and 10 bases from J, the gap between germline ends came to 16 bases. The V gene's germline CDR1 is MDHEN and CDR2 SYDVKM. The length of the CDR3 is 12 residues.

In its sample, this clonotype was seen once. The chain has TRBV14 and TRBJ2-7; maybe TRBD1 (6 bases). The CDR3 has 13 amino acids. CDR1 SGHDN and CDR2 FVKESK come from the germline V gene. The V gene lost 4 bases and the J gene lost 2 bases, with 9 bases spanning the gap. CDR3 in amino acids: CASSRQATYEQYF. As DNA, the CDR3 is TGTGCCAGCAGCCGACAGGCTACCTACGAGCAGTACTTC.